This T cell receptor (beta chain) came from a study of OX40 agonist ivuxolimab in advanced cancers. Study-wide context: Prior anti-PD-1, anti-PD-L1 or anti-CTLA-4 therapy did not bar entry, and about 40% had some. Findings of the study overall: The study found among the lowest clonal expansion in partial responders at 0.1-3.0 mg/kg.

Using immunoSEQ multiplex PCR, the repertoire was profiled, and TCRdb retains in-frame clones only, with some absent. The sample lists roughly 82,000 clones, more than 70% occurring once. After removal of 1 base from V and 9 bases from J, the junction contained 1 base not matched to a gene. The CDR3 spans 12 residues. Germline V gene sequence: CDR1 MGHDK, CDR2 SYGVNS. A word on this clone: Its antigen is undetermined.

The sequence was collected from an adult with an advanced solid tumor such as melanoma, head and neck, liver or kidney cancer. Sequenced here: CD4+ or CD8+ T cells sorted from blood, sampled in a trial of the OX40 agonist ivuxolimab. The V gene is TRBV25-1, the J gene TRBJ1-2; TRBD1 matches at 8 bases. CDR3 coding DNA: TGTGCCAGCAGTGAATGGACAGGGAGCTACACCTTC. It codes for CASSEWTGSYTF.